The 12 T cell receptor beta chains listed next were all sequenced from one sample in a study of blood T cell repertoires in COVID-19. The method was immunoSEQ multiplex PCR; TCRdb's version includes in-frame clones alone and lacks a portion of them. The sample lists about 120,000 clones, about 83% occurring once. Sequencing was performed on peripheral blood. The source is a man aged 55 to 70 with acute or convalescent COVID-19.

The chain links TRBV6-5 to TRBJ2-1, with TRBD1 matching over 8 bases. This CDR3 is built from 15 residues. V dropped 6 bases and J dropped 2; count of bases not matched to a gene: 6. Germline CDR1 is MNHEY and CDR2 is SVGAGI. Here the CDR3 reads CASRASGGAYNEQFF. DNA for the CDR3: TGTGCCAGCAGGGCCTCAGGGGGCGCCTACAATGAGCAGTTCTTC.

The count of this clone is one. The V and J genes are TRBV27 and TRBJ2-7; D uncertain. Germline-derived CDR1 and CDR2 are MNHEY and SMNVEV (reference sequence). CDR3 size: 11 residues. Trimming removed 4 bases from V and 3 bases from J, with 4 bases in between. Written as DNA, the CDR3 is TGTGCCAGCAGTTCCTTCTACGAGCAGTACTTC. This gives the protein CASSSFYEQYF.

The rearrangement links TRBV7-9 to TRBJ1-2; 7 bases are a match to TRBD1. CDR3 length: 11 amino acids. V gave up 11 bases and J gave up 6 bases; unmatched junction bases: 6. Germline V gene sequence: CDR1 SEHNR, CDR2 FQNEAQ (reference sequence). The CDR3 sequence: CAVRRGHGYTF. The CDR3 DNA reads as TGTGCCGTCCGTAGGGGGCATGGCTACACCTTC.

The rearrangement uses TRBV29-1 and TRBJ2-3; 9 nucleotides align to TRBD1. V was pared by 7 bases and J by 3 bases, with 8 bases of the junction left unmatched. CDR1 is SQVTM and CDR2 is ANQGSEA in the germline V gene. The CDR3 consists of 14 residues. CDR3 nucleotide sequence: TGCAGCGCAACCGGGACAGGGATTACAGATACGCAGTATTTT. This translates into CSATGTGITDTQYF.

The table lists this clone with a count of one. The CDR3, as DNA: TGTGCCAGCAGCTTAGTAACCGGGATTAGCAATCAGCCCCAGCATTTT. Its translation: CASSLVTGISNQPQHF. V and J are TRBV7-2 and TRBJ1-5; D unclear. Germline CDR1 and CDR2: SGHTA and FQGNSA. Trimming cost V 1 base and J 0 bases, with 10 bases left between them. The CDR3 spans 16 residues.

This chain connects TRBV18 to TRBJ2-5, with D maybe TRBD2 (5 bases). The CDR3 is made up of 14 amino acids. The germline V gene has CDR1 KGHSH and CDR2 LQKENI. The germline V and J ends were trimmed by 6 bases and 1 base, with 12 bases remaining between them. CDR3 sequence (DNA): TGTGCCAGCTCCCCAATGAGCGGCCAAGAGACCCAGTACTTC. Its translation: CASSPMSGQETQYF.

The chain carries TRBV19 and TRBJ2-7; 8 bases map to TRBD1. Germline V lookup: CDR1 LNHDA, CDR2 SQIVND (reference sequence). The V segment lost 5 bases and the J segment 5 bases; nucleotides outside the gene matches: 14. The CDR3 contains 16 residues. CDR3 in amino acids: CASSPSGGRVSDEQYF. The CDR3 coding sequence is TGTGCCAGTAGTCCTTCAGGGGGCAGGGTTAGCGACGAGCAGTACTTC.

The CDR3 here is CASSQDLTGREQYF. The CDR3, as DNA: TGTGCCAGCAGCCAAGATCTGACAGGGAGGGAGCAGTACTTC. This chain joins TRBV4-2 and TRBJ2-7, with D possibly being TRBD1 (7 bases). Between the trimmed V and J ends, which lost 0 bases and 7 bases, there was a span of 13 bases. The germline gives CDR1 LGHNA, CDR2 YNFKEQ. The CDR3 sequence is 14 residues long.

In this sample, this clone turned up once. The rearrangement joins TRBV28 to TRBJ1-5; D gene unclear. The ends were cut back, 3 bases at V and 1 base at J, with 16 bases in the middle. Germline V gene lookup returns CDR1 MDHEN and CDR2 SYDVKM. The CDR3 extends over 17 amino acids. This CDR3 reads CASSFRRERRSNQPQHF. The DNA for the CDR3 is TGTGCCAGCAGTTTCCGGCGGGAGAGAAGGAGCAATCAGCCCCAGCATTTT.

This chain connects TRBV28 to TRBJ2-3; 16 bases map to TRBD2. This CDR3 has 18 residues. Germline CDR1 reads MDHEN; CDR2 reads SYDVKM. J lost 5 bases, V lost 4 bases, and 9 bases had no gene match. This chain's CDR3 is CASSSSGLAGGGGDTQYF. In nucleotides, the CDR3 is TGTGCCAGCAGTTCCTCGGGACTAGCGGGAGGGGGCGGAGATACGCAGTATTTT.

The chain uses TRBV5-1 and TRBJ2-1, with D maybe TRBD2 (5 bases). The CDR3 runs to 15 residues. CDR1 is SGHRS and CDR2 is YFSETQ in the germline V gene. V lost 0 bases and J lost 5, with 12 bases in between. CDR3: CASSLATGINNEQFF. The CDR3 DNA reads TGCGCCAGCAGCTTGGCCACGGGAATCAACAATGAGCAGTTCTTC.

This chain links TRBV10-3 with TRBJ2-3; 8 nucleotides line up with TRBD1. CDR1 and CDR2 (germline): ENHRY, SYGVKD. This CDR3 is 16 amino acids long. V gave up 4 bases and J gave up 1 base; unmatched junction bases: 7. The CDR3 is CAISVGQASGTDTQYF. In DNA, the CDR3 is TGTGCCATCAGTGTGGGACAGGCGAGTGGCACAGATACGCAGTATTTT.